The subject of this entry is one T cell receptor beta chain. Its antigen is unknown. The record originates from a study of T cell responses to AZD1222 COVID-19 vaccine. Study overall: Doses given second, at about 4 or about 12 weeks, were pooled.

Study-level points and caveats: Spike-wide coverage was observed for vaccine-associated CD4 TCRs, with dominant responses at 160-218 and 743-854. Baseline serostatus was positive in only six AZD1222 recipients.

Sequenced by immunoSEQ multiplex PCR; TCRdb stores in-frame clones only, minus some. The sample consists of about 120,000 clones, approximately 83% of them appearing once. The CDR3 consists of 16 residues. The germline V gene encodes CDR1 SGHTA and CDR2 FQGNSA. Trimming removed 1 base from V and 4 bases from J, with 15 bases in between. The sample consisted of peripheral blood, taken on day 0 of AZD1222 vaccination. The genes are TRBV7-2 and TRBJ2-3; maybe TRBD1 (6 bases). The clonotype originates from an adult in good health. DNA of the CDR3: TGTGCCAGCAGCTTAGAATTCAACAGGGTGGCAGATACGCAGTATTTT. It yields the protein CASSLEFNRVADTQYF.